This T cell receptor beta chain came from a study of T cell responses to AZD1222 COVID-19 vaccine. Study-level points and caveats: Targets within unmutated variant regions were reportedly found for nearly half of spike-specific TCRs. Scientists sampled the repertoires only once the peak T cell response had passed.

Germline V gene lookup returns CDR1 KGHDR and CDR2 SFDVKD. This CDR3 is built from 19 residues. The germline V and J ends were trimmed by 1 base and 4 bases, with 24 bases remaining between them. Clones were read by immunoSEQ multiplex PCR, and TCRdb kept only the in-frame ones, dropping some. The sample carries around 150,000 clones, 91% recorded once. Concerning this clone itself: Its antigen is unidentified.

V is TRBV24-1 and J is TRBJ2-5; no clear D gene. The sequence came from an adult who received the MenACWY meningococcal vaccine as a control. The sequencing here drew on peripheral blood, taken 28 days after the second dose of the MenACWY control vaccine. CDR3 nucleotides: TGTGCCACCAGTGATTTTGGGGTAACCTCGGCCATTTGGGGAGAGACCCAGTACTTC. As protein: CATSDFGVTSAIWGETQYF.